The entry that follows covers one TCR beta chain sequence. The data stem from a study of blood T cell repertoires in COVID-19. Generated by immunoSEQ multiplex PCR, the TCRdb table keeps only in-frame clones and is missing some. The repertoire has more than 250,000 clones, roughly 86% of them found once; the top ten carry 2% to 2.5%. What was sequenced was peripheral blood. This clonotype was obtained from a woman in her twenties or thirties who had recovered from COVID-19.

DNA for the CDR3: TGCAGTGCTAGTCGGACTAGCGGGGGGGCAGAGACCCAGTACTTC. Amino acids: CSASRTSGGAETQYF. The chain recombines TRBV20-1 with TRBJ2-5, with 15 bases aligning to TRBD2. CDR3 size: 15 residues. CDR1 and CDR2 (germline): DFQATT, SNEGSKA (reference sequence). With V trimmed by 3 bases and J by 4 bases, 3 bases remained unmatched.